A single sample is the source of the 7 T cell receptor beta chains below, sequenced in a study of T cells after yellow fever vaccination. TCRdb recomputed calls from the 5' RACE reads with MiXCR, one row per CDR3 protein. The sample holds some 550,000 distinct CDR3 sequences, roughly a fifth seen once. This material consisted of PBMCs, taken 15 days after the yellow fever booster vaccination. The receptors were gathered from a young man who received the YFV17D yellow fever vaccine.

The chain combines TRBV7-2 with TRBJ2-7; 10 nucleotides agree with TRBD1. The germline V gene has CDR1 SGHTA and CDR2 FQGNSA. This CDR3 has 15 amino acids. V lost 6 bases, J lost 6 bases, and 11 bases stayed unmatched. The CDR3 protein is CASSLSGTGATEQYF. For the CDR3, the DNA is TGTGCCAGCAGTCTTTCGGGGACAGGGGCCACCGAGCAGTACTTC.

This clonotype came up a few times. V and J are TRBV5-1 and TRBJ2-1; 9 bases match TRBD2. The CDR3 has 16 amino acids. CDR1 SGHRS and CDR2 YFSETQ come from the germline V gene. V gave up 0 bases and J gave up 6 bases; unmatched junction bases: 7. CDR3 nucleotide sequence: TGCGCCAGCAGCTTGGAGGGCGGGAGGGCCTCCAATGAGCAGTTCTTC. Encoded protein: CASSLEGGRASNEQFF.

This chain uses TRBV11-1 with TRBJ2-7; 9 bases agree with TRBD2. This CDR3 has 18 amino acids. Germline loops: CDR1 SGHAT, CDR2 FQDESV (reference sequence). With 5 bases clipped from V and 3 bases from J, the junction kept 17 bases outside the gene matches. The CDR3 reads CASSTATSGKRGRYEQYF. The CDR3, as DNA: TGTGCCAGCAGCACCGCGACTAGCGGCAAGAGGGGTCGCTACGAGCAGTACTTC.

This clonotype was observed a handful of times. V and J are TRBV10-3 and TRBJ2-7, with 12 bases that match TRBD2. The CDR3 covers 16 residues. CDR1 ENHRY and CDR2 SYGVKD come from the germline V gene. V shed 4 bases, J shed 2 bases, and the junction held 6 bases outside the gene matches. CDR3 loop: CAISAETSGSPYEQYF. CDR3 coding DNA: TGTGCCATCAGTGCCGAGACTAGCGGGAGCCCCTACGAGCAGTACTTC.

This clonotype was observed a handful of times. The J gene is TRBJ2-3, the V gene TRBV29-1; TRBD1 might be the D (6 bases). Between the trimmed V and J ends, which lost 7 bases and 4 bases, there was a span of 18 bases. From germline, CDR1 is SQVTM and CDR2 ANQGSEA. The CDR3 runs to 14 residues. CDR3 sequence (DNA): TGCAGCGCCCGCCGTATAGCAGGGGCAGATACGCAGTATTTT. Translated, it gives CSARRIAGADTQYF.

The CDR3 DNA reads as TGTGCCAGCAGTTACTACCCGATTGACGAGCAGTACTTC. This gives the protein CASSYYPIDEQYF. The chain recombines TRBV6-2 or TRBV6-3 with TRBJ2-7, with D uncertain. Germline lookup yields CDR1 MNHEY and CDR2 SVGEGT. Trimming took off 1 base at V and 5 bases at J, with 9 bases between the two ends. The CDR3 extends over 13 amino acids.

This clonotype was seen just once. The rearrangement links TRBV12-3 or TRBV12-4 to TRBJ2-7, with 13 bases fitting TRBD2. V lost 6 bases to trimming and J lost 4 bases; unmatched junction nucleotides: 9. The CDR3 spans 16 residues. The chain's CDR3 is CASSGGLAGLIYEQYF. The CDR3 coding sequence is TGTGCCAGCAGCGGGGGACTAGCGGGACTCATTTACGAGCAGTACTTC.